The entry below gives a single T cell receptor (beta chain) sequence along with its context. Germline CDR1 is SGHRS and CDR2 is YFSETQ. This CDR3 contains 18 residues. Trimming at V came to 3 bases and at J to 1 base, leaving 10 bases not matched to a gene. Here immunoSEQ multiplex PCR was the method, and the copy in TCRdb shows in-frame clones only, minus some. Seen here are roughly 2.4 million clones, around 95% observed once, and the top ten hold about 0.13%. This entry is derived from a study of shared clonotypes between healthy human individuals. The material sequenced was naive CD4+ T cells sorted from blood. Subset: CD45RA+ positively selected. The V and J genes are TRBV5-1 and TRBJ2-2; TRBD1 agrees at 9 bases. This receptor was taken from a young man in good health. In nucleotides, the CDR3 is TGCGCCAGCAGCTGGACCGGGACAGGGAAACGGAACACCGGGGAGCTGTTTTTT. Its translation is CASSWTGTGKRNTGELFF.